The 30 T cell receptor beta chains below all came from one sample that was sequenced in a study of cytomegalovirus exposure and HLA in healthy donors. The primer mix had 60 Vbeta and 13 Jbeta primers. Libraries were prepared by immunoSEQ multiplex PCR; TCRdb keeps only in-frame clonotypes and omits some of them. The sample contains about 95,000 clones, roughly four fifths of which appear only once. Input material: PBMCs. The receptors were sampled from a young man in good health and CMV-seropositive.

The CDR3 nucleotides read TGCGCCAGCAGCCAAGTTAGGGCAGGGGACTACGAGCAGTACTTC. It encodes CASSQVRAGDYEQYF. The genes are TRBV4-1 and TRBJ2-7, with D possibly TRBD1 on 6 matching bases. The germline gives CDR1 MGHRA, CDR2 YSYEKL. Trimming removed 1 base from V and 3 bases from J, with 13 bases in between. The CDR3 has 15 residues.

This clone was detected only a few times. CDR3 sequence reads: CASSVNLAGNTQYF. The CDR3 DNA is TGTGCCAGCAGTGTAAACCTAGCGGGAAATACGCAGTATTTT. This sequence joins TRBV2 and TRBJ2-3, with TRBD2 identical over 9 bases. This CDR3 is 14 amino acids long. Trimming took 4 bases from V and 7 from J; bases not matched to a gene: 6. From germline, CDR1 is SNHLY and CDR2 FYNNEI.

This clone showed up just once. The chain links TRBV18 to TRBJ2-2; D uncertain. The germline gives CDR1 KGHSH, CDR2 LQKENI. The V end was cut by 6 bases, the J end by 7 bases, with 15 bases between. The CDR3 length is 14 residues. As DNA, the CDR3 is TGTGCCAGCTCTACGGCTGGGCCGGTCGGGGAGCTGTTTTTT. It translates to CASSTAGPVGELFF.

The chain recombines TRBV2 with TRBJ2-1; 11 nucleotides line up with TRBD2. CDR1 is SNHLY and CDR2 is FYNNEI in the germline V gene. The CDR3 is made up of 13 amino acids. After removal of 6 bases from V and 5 bases from J, the junction contained 0 bases not matched to a gene. CDR3 sequence reads: CASRTSGNNEQFF. The CDR3 DNA sequence: TGTGCCAGCAGGACTAGCGGGAACAATGAGCAGTTCTTC.

The rearrangement links TRBV6-1 to TRBJ1-4, with D possibly being TRBD1 (5 bases). Germline V gene data show CDR1 as MNHNS and CDR2 as SASEGT. V dropped 1 base and J dropped 8 bases, with 11 bases sitting between them. CDR3 length: 14 amino acids. The DNA of the CDR3 is TGTGCCAGCAGTGAAGGTTCAGGGATAGAAAAACTGTTTTTT. Amino acid sequence: CASSEGSGIEKLFF.

The rearrangement uses TRBV19 and TRBJ1-1; D is possibly TRBD1 (5 bases). The CDR3 loop spans 14 amino acids. Germline loops: CDR1 LNHDA, CDR2 SQIVND (reference sequence). The V gene lost 2 bases and the J gene lost 1 base, with 8 bases spanning the gap. CDR3 sequence: CASSIRGENTEAFF. As DNA, the CDR3 is TGTGCCAGTAGTATACGGGGGGAGAACACTGAAGCTTTCTTT.

The chain recombines TRBV11-2 with TRBJ2-5; tentative D call: TRBD2 (5 bases). CDR1 SGHAT and CDR2 FQNNGV come from the germline V gene. This CDR3 comprises 15 residues. Trimming left V 0 bases short and J 5 bases short, with 13 bases between. CDR3 residues: CASSLDRTAGETQYF. CDR3 nucleotides: TGTGCCAGCAGCTTAGACCGGACTGCCGGGGAGACCCAGTACTTC. Supplemented by reference TRBV11-2 and TRBJ2-5, the full variable domain reads EAGVAQSPRYKIIEKRQSVAFWCNPISGHATLYWYQQILGQGPKLLIQFQNNGVVDDSQLPKDRFSAERLKGVDSTLKIQPAKLEDSAVYLCASSLDRTAGETQYFGPGTRLLVL.

The chain has TRBV4-1 and TRBJ1-2; the match to TRBD1 covers 8 bases. The CDR3 contains 13 residues. V shed 4 bases and J 8 bases; nucleotides not matched to a gene: 6. Germline CDR1 and CDR2: MGHRA and YSYEKL. As DNA, the CDR3 is TGCGCCAGCAGCCCTACAGGGGGTGTCGGCTACACCTTC. Its protein is CASSPTGGVGYTF.

This clone has only one observation. CDR3 nucleotides: TGTGCCAGCACTCCTAGCGGGGAGCAGTTCTTC. Protein sequence: CASTPSGEQFF. The chain combines TRBV6-1 with TRBJ2-1, with 8 bases aligning to TRBD2. This CDR3 comprises 11 residues. The J segment lost 10 bases and the V segment lost 7 bases, leaving 3 bases of the junction unmatched. The V gene's germline CDR1 is MNHNS and CDR2 SASEGT.

The chain carries TRBV19 and TRBJ2-5, with D maybe TRBD1 (5 bases). The end of the DNA fits TRBJ2-7 better, so the J call may be wrong. The CDR3 is made up of 13 amino acids. CDR1 and CDR2 (germline): LNHDA, SQIVND (reference sequence). The CDR3 region is CASSRQPAYEQYF. Here the CDR3 DNA reads TGTGCCAGTAGTCGACAGCCTGCCTACGAGCAGTACTTC.

CDR3 in amino acids: CASSSLTSFYEQYF. The CDR3 nucleotides read TGTGCCAGCAGCTCGTTGACTAGTTTCTACGAGCAGTACTTC. The J gene is TRBJ2-7, the V gene TRBV7-9; D may be TRBD2 (6 bases). In germline, CDR1 is SEHNR, CDR2 FQNEAQ (reference sequence). Trimming shortened V by 4 bases and J by 3 bases, and 13 bases separated the two germline ends. The CDR3 is made up of 14 amino acids.

The chain couples TRBV5-6 to TRBJ1-5; the D gene is possibly TRBD1 (6 bases). The CDR3 covers 18 residues. The V end lost 1 base, the J end lost 0 bases, and 17 bases lay between the germline ends. CDR1 is SGHDT and CDR2 is YYEEEE in the germline V gene. The CDR3 sequence: CASSLSAGAGYSNQPQHF. CDR3 in DNA: TGTGCCAGCAGCTTGTCTGCAGGGGCCGGATATAGCAATCAGCCCCAGCATTTT.

The chain links TRBV29-1 to TRBJ2-3, with TRBD2 matching over 8 bases. This CDR3 region has 14 residues. Germline assignment: CDR1 SQVTM and CDR2 ANQGSEA. J was trimmed by 1 base and V by 5 bases; bases with no gene match: 5. The CDR3, as DNA: TGCAGCGTTAAAGCGGGAGTTGGCACAGATACGCAGTATTTT. This codes for CSVKAGVGTDTQYF.

This clone has a single count. Given the absence of the conserved phenylalanine or tryptophan at the CDR3 end, a read error is likely. The CDR3 DNA is TGTGCCAGCAGTTACGGGGGCGGTAACTATGGCTACACCCTC. The encoded protein is CASSYGGGNYGYTL. This chain links TRBV6-6 with TRBJ1-2; TRBD1 is a possible D gene (6 bases). Germline CDR1 is MNHNY and CDR2 is SVGAGI (reference sequence). The length of the CDR3 is 14 residues. V lost 2 bases to trimming and J lost 1 base, with 8 bases between them.

The V call is TRBV5-1, the J call TRBJ2-1, with 9 bases aligning to TRBD2. Germline assignment: CDR1 SGHRS and CDR2 YFSETQ. Trimming cost V 0 bases and J 8 bases; bases outside gene matches: 6. The CDR3 sequence is 15 residues long. CDR3 nucleotides: TGCGCCAGCAGCTTGGTAGCTAGCGGGACCCATGAGCAGTTCTTC. This codes for CASSLVASGTHEQFF.

This clone was observed a few times. The genes are TRBV5-1 and TRBJ1-1, with 7 positions matching TRBD1. With V trimmed by 1 base and J by 3 bases, 15 bases remained unmatched. This CDR3 comprises 18 residues. CDR1 and CDR2 (germline): SGHRS, YFSETQ. The CDR3 coding sequence is TGCGCCAGCAGCTTGTCGGCAGGGGGTATCGTCATGGACACTGAAGCTTTCTTT. Translated: CASSLSAGGIVMDTEAFF. Looking up the rest from reference TRBV5-1 and TRBJ1-1 gives the full variable domain: KAGVTQTPRYLIKTRGQQVTLSCSPISGHRSVSWYQQTPGQGLQFLFEYFSETQRNKGNFPGRFSGRQFSNSRSEMNVSTLELGDSALYLCASSLSAGGIVMDTEAFFGQGTRLTVV.

This chain uses TRBV29-1 with TRBJ1-5, with D possibly being TRBD1 (5 bases). V lost 6 bases, J lost 4 bases, and 13 bases lay in between. From germline, CDR1 is SQVTM and CDR2 ANQGSEA. CDR3 length equals 13 residues. CDR3 sequence: CSVGQDQNQPQHF. The CDR3 bases are TGCAGCGTCGGACAAGATCAAAATCAGCCCCAGCATTTT.

This sequence joins TRBV7-9 and TRBJ1-1, with 12 bases identical to TRBD1. Unmatched junction bases numbered 4, after V lost 4 bases and J lost 1 base. Germline V CDR1 and CDR2: SEHNR, FQNEAQ (reference sequence). The CDR3 has 16 amino acids. The CDR3 loop is CASSSGTGGSNTEAFF. CDR3 coding DNA: TGTGCCAGCAGCTCCGGGACAGGGGGCTCGAACACTGAAGCTTTCTTT.

The chain has TRBV7-8 and TRBJ2-5; 7 positions agree with TRBD1. The CDR3 is made up of 16 amino acids. The V segment lost 5 bases and the J segment 2 bases; nucleotides outside the gene matches: 11. Germline lookup yields CDR1 SGHVS and CDR2 FQNEAQ. CDR3: CASSPPGGLGQETQYF. In DNA, the CDR3 is TGTGCCAGCAGCCCCCCAGGGGGTCTGGGGCAAGAGACCCAGTACTTC. The variable domain in full, completed from reference TRBV7-8 and TRBJ2-5, reads GAGVSQSPRYKVAKRGQDVALRCDPISGHVSLFWYQQALGQGPEFLTYFQNEAQLDKSGLPSDRFFAERPEGSVSTLKIQRTQQEDSAVYLCASSPPGGLGQETQYFGPGTRLLVL.

V gene TRBV5-6 combines with J gene TRBJ2-1, with D perhaps TRBD2 (6 bases). This CDR3 has 15 amino acids. CDR1 SGHDT and CDR2 YYEEEE come from the germline V gene. V was cut by 1 base and J by 0 bases, with 8 bases left in between. DNA of the CDR3: TGTGCCAGCAGCTTGTACGGGAGCTCCTACAATGAGCAGTTCTTC. Translation: CASSLYGSSYNEQFF.

V is TRBV30 and J is TRBJ1-3; TRBD1 is a possible D gene (6 bases). V lost 0 bases, J lost 0 bases, and 9 bases lay in between. The length of the CDR3 is 15 residues. In germline, CDR1 is GTSNPN, CDR2 SVGIG (reference sequence). The CDR3 region has the DNA TGTGCCTGGAGTGTACAGGGCGGCTCTGGAAACACCATATATTTT. Its protein product is CAWSVQGGSGNTIYF.

The chain recombines TRBV10-3 with TRBJ2-5; a possible D gene is TRBD2 (6 bases). Per the germline V gene, CDR1 is ENHRY and CDR2 is SYGVKD. Trimming stripped 4 bases from V and 0 bases from J, with 18 bases between. CDR3 length equals 17 residues. CDR3 DNA: TGTGCCATCAGTGGGGCACCGACTGGGGGGAACCAAGAGACCCAGTACTTC. Its translation: CAISGAPTGGNQETQYF.

This clone was picked up a small number of times. This chain links TRBV5-4 with TRBJ2-1; 10 bases are a match to TRBD2. Germline CDR1 and CDR2: SGHNT and YYREEE (reference sequence). The CDR3 is 15 residues long. Trimming removed 4 bases from V and 5 bases from J; junction bases left unmatched: 6. The CDR3 DNA reads TGTGCCAGCAGCCCCGGGACTAGCGCGAACAATGAGCAGTTCTTC. It yields the protein CASSPGTSANNEQFF.

The genes are TRBV9 and TRBJ1-5; D unresolved. The V gene lost 3 bases and the J gene lost 4 bases, with 5 bases spanning the gap. CDR3 length: 12 amino acids. Per the germline V gene, CDR1 is SGDLS and CDR2 is YYNGEE. CDR3 in amino acids: CASSDGNQPQHF. The CDR3 DNA follows: TGTGCCAGCAGCGACGGTAATCAGCCCCAGCATTTT. Variable domain in full (rest from reference TRBV9 and TRBJ1-5): DSGVTQTPKHLITATGQRVTLRCSPRSGDLSVYWYQQSLDQGLQFLIQYYNGEERAKGNILERFSAQQFPDLHSELNLSSLELGDSALYFCASSDGNQPQHFGDGTRLSIL.

In its sample, this clone was seen a few times. The chain recombines TRBV30 with TRBJ1-5; 9 bases align to TRBD1. The CDR3 has 14 amino acids. Germline CDR1 reads GTSNPN; CDR2 reads SVGIG (reference sequence). Trimming cost V 5 bases and J 1 base; bases outside gene matches: 3. The CDR3 DNA reads TGTGCCTGGTGGACAGGGGTAAGCAATCAGCCCCAGCATTTT. Residues: CAWWTGVSNQPQHF.

CDR3 nucleotide sequence: TGTGCCATCAGTTGGGCTAGCGGGAATAATGAGCAGTTCTTC. Its protein product is CAISWASGNNEQFF. The chain couples TRBV10-3 to TRBJ2-1; 9 bases line up with TRBD2. CDR3 length: 14 residues. CDR1 is ENHRY, CDR2 SYGVKD, per germline. Trimming cost V 5 bases and J 7 bases; bases outside gene matches: 6.

The chain recombines TRBV7-2 with TRBJ1-2; 11 positions agree with TRBD1. The CDR3 spans 17 residues. The germline V gene has CDR1 SGHTA and CDR2 FQGNSA. The trim removed 1 base at V and 8 bases at J, leaving 12 bases unmatched. CDR3 sequence: CASSLGLGAGQGEGYTF. CDR3 sequence (DNA): TGTGCCAGCAGCTTAGGCTTGGGGGCGGGACAGGGGGAAGGCTACACCTTC.

The genes are TRBV7-2 and TRBJ2-7; TRBD2 matches at 10 bases. Germline V gives CDR1 SGHTA, CDR2 FQGNSA. The CDR3 contains 15 residues. V was clipped by 1 base and J by 6 bases; unmatched bases: 6. CDR3 nucleotide sequence: TGTGCCAGCAGCTTAGGCTGGCTAGCGGGAGTCGAGCAGTACTTC. It translates to CASSLGWLAGVEQYF. The entire variable domain, with the rest obtained from reference TRBV7-2 and TRBJ2-7, is as follows: GAGVSQSPSNKVTEKGKDVELRCDPISGHTALYWYRQSLGQGLEFLIYFQGNSAPDKSGLPSDRFSAERTGGSVSTLTIQRTQQEDSAVYLCASSLGWLAGVEQYFGPGTRLTVT.

The chain combines TRBV7-2 with TRBJ2-4; no definite D call. Germline-derived CDR1 and CDR2 are SGHTA and FQGNSA. There are 14 residues in the CDR3. The V gene lost 1 base and the J gene lost 6 bases, with 10 bases spanning the gap. The chain's CDR3 is CASSLGGVGNIQYF. In DNA form, the CDR3 reads TGTGCCAGCAGCTTAGGCGGTGTCGGAAACATTCAGTACTTC.

The rearrangement links TRBV15 to TRBJ2-5, with D unresolved. The germline V and J ends were trimmed by 1 base and 5 bases, with 8 bases remaining between them. Germline V gives CDR1 LNHNV, CDR2 YYDKDF (reference sequence). The CDR3 extends over 13 amino acids. CDR3 amino acids: CATSRGTVETQYF. The CDR3 coding sequence is TGTGCCACCAGCAGAGGTACAGTCGAGACCCAGTACTTC.